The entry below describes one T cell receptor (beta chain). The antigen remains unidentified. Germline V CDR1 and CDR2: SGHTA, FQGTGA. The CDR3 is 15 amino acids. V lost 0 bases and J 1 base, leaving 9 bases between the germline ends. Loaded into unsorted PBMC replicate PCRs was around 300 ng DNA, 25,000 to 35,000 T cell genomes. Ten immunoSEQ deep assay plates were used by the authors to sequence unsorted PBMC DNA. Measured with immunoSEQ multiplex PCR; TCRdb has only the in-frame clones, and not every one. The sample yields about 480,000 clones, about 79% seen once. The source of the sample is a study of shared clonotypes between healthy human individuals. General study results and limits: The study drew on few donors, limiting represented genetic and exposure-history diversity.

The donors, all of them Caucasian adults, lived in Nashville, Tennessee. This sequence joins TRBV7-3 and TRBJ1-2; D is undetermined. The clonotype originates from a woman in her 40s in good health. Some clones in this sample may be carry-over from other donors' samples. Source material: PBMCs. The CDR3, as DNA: TGTGCCAGCAGCTTAACGGTCGGGGATAACTATGGCTACACCTTC. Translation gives CASSLTVGDNYGYTF.